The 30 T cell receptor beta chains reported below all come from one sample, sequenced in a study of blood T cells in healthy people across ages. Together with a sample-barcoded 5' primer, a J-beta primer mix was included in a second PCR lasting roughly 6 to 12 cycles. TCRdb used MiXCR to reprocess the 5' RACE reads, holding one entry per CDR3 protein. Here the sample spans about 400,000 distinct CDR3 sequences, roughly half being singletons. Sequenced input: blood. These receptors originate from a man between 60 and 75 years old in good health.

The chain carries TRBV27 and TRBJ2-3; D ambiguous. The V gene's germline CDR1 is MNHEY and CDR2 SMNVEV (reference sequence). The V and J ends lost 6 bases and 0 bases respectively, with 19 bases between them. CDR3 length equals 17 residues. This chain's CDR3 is CASRVLRPLTSTDTQYF. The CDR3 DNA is TGTGCCAGCAGAGTTTTACGTCCCTTAACTAGCACAGATACGCAGTATTTT.

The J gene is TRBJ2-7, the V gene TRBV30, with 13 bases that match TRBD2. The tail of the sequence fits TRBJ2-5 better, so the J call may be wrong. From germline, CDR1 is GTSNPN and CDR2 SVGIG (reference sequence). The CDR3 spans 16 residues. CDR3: CAWSHGLAGEFETQYF. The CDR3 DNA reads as TGTGCCTGGAGCCACGGACTAGCGGGAGAATTTGAGACCCAGTACTTC.

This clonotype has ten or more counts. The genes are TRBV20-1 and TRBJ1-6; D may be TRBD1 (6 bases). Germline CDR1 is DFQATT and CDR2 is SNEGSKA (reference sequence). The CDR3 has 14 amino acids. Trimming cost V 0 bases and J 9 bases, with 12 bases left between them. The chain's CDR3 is CSARDGADSSPLHF. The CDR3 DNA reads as TGCAGTGCTAGAGATGGGGCGGACAGTTCACCCCTCCACTTT.

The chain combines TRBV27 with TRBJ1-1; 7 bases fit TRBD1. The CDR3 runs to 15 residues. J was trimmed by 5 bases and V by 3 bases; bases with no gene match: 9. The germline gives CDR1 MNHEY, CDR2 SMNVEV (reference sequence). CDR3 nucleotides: TGTGCCAGCAGTTTCTTCGACAGGGTGGGGACTGAAGCTTTCTTT. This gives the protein CASSFFDRVGTEAFF.

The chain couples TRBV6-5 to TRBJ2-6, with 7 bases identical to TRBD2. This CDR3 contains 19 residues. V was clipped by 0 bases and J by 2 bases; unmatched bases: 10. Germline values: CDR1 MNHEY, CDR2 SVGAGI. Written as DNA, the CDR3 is TGTGCCAGCAGTTACTCCCGGTGGACTAGAGGCGCTGGGGCCAACGTCCTGACTTTC. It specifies CASSYSRWTRGAGANVLTF.

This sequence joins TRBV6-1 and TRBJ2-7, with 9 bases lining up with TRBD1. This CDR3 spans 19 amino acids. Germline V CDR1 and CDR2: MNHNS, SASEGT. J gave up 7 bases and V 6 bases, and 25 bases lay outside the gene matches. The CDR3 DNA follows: TGTGCCAGCAGGAGCGGACAGGGGCAGCGGGTAGCCCAGGGGAATGAGCAGTACTTC. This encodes CASRSGQGQRVAQGNEQYF.

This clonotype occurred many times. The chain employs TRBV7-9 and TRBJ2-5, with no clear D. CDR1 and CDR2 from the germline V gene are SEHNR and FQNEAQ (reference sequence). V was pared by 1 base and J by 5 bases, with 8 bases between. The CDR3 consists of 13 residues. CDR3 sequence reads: CASSLGSYETQYF. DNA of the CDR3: TGTGCCAGCAGCTTAGGTAGCTACGAGACCCAGTACTTC. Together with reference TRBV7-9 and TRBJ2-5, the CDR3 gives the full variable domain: DTGVSQNPRHKITKRGQNVTFRCDPISEHNRLYWYRQTLGQGPEFLTYFQNEAQLEKSRLLSDRFSAERPKGSFSTLEIQRTEQGDSAMYLCASSLGSYETQYFGPGTRLLVL.

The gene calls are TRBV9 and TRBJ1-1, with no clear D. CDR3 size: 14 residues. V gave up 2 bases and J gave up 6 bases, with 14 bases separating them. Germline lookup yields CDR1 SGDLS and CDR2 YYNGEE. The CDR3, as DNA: TGTGCCAGCAGCGTCGGACCGGGATGGGCTGAAGCTTTCTTT. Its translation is CASSVGPGWAEAFF.

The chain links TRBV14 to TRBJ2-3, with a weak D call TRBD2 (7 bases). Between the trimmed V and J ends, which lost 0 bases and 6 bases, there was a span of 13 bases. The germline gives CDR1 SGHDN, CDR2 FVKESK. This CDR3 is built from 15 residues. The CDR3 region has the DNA TGTGCCAGCAGCCAAGAGCGGGGGCCTTATGATACGCAGTATTTT. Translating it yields CASSQERGPYDTQYF.

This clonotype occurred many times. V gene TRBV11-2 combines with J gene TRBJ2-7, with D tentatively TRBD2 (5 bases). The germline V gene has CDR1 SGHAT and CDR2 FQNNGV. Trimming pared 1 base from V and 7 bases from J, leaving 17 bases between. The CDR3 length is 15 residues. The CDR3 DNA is TGTGCCAGCAGCTTAGGGAGCGGCCCTTACAATGAGCAGTACTTC. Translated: CASSLGSGPYNEQYF. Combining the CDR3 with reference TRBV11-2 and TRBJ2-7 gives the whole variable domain EAGVAQSPRYKIIEKRQSVAFWCNPISGHATLYWYQQILGQGPKLLIQFQNNGVVDDSQLPKDRFSAERLKGVDSTLKIQPAKLEDSAVYLCASSLGSGPYNEQYFGPGTRLTVT.

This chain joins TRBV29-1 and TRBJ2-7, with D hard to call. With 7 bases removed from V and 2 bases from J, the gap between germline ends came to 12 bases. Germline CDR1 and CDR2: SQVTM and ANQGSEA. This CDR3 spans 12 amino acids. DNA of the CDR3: TGCAGCGCCGCCAGTGCCACCTACGAGCAGTACTTC. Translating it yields CSAASATYEQYF.

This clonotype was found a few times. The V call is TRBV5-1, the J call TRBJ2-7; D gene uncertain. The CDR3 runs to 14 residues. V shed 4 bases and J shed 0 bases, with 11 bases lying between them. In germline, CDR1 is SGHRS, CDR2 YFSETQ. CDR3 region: CASSAGRVSYEQYF. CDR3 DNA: TGCGCCAGCAGCGCCGGACGGGTCTCCTACGAGCAGTACTTC.

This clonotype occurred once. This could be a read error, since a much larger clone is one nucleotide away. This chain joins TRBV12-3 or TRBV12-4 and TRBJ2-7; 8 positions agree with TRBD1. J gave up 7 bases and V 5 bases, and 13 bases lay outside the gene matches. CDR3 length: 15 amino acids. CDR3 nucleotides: TGTGCCAGCAGTCCCGGGACAGGTGCCTACAATGAGCAGTACTTC. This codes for CASSPGTGAYNEQYF.

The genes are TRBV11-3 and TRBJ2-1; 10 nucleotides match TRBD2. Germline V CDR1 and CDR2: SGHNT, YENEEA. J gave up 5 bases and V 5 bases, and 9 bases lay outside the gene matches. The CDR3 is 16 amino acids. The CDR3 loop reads CASSPAGLAGDNEQFF. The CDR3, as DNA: TGTGCCAGCAGCCCGGCAGGGCTAGCGGGGGACAATGAGCAGTTCTTC.

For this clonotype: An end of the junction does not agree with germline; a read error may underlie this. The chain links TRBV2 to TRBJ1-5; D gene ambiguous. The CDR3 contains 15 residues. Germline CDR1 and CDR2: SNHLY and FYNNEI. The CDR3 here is CASSAGGRSNQLQHF. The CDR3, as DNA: TGTGCCAGCAGCGCCGGAGGGCGAAGCAATCAGCTCCAGCATTTT. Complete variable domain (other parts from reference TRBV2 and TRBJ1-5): EPEVTQTPSHQVTQMGQEVILRCVPISNHLYFYWYRQILGQKVEFLVSFYNNEISEKSEIFDDQFSVERPDGSNFTLKIRSTKLEDSAMYFCASSAGGRSNQLQHFGDGTRLSIL.

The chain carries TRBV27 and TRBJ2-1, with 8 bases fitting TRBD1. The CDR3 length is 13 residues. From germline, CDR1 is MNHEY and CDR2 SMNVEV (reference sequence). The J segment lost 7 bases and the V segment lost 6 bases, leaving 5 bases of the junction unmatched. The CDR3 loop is CASRPDRANEQFF. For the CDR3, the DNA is TGTGCCAGCAGACCGGACAGGGCAAATGAGCAGTTCTTC.

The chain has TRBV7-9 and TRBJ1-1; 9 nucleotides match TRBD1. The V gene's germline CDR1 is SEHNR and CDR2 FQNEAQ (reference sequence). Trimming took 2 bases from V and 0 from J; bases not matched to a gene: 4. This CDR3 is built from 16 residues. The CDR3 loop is CASSLTGGLMNTEAFF. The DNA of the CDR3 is TGTGCCAGCAGCTTAACAGGGGGCCTCATGAACACTGAAGCTTTCTTT.

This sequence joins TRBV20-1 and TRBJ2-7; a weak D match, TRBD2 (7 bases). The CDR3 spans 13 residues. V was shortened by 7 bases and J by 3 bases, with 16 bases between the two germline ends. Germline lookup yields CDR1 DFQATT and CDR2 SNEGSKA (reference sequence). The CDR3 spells CSVQGGGVYEQYF. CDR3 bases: TGCAGTGTCCAGGGAGGGGGGGTCTACGAGCAGTACTTC.

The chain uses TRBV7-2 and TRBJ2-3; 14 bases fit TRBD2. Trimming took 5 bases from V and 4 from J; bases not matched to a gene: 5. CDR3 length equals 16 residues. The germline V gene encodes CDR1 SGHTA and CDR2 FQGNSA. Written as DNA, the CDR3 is TGTGCCAGCAGCAGGGGACTAGCGGGAGCCCCAGATACGCAGTATTTT. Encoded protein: CASSRGLAGAPDTQYF.

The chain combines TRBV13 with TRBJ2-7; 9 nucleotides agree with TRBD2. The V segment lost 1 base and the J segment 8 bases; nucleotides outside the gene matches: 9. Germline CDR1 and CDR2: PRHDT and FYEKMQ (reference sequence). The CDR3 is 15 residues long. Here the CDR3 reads CASSLVSGGNDKQYF. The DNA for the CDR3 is TGTGCCAGCAGCTTAGTTAGCGGGGGTAACGACAAGCAGTACTTC.

The CDR3 is CASSSPGLREQYF. For the CDR3, the DNA is TGTGCCAGCAGCTCCCCTGGGCTCAGGGAGCAGTACTTC. V usage is TRBV7-9 and J usage is TRBJ2-4, with D perhaps matching TRBD1 or TRBD2 (5 bases each). The CDR3 contains 13 residues. V was cut by 4 bases and J by 13 bases, with 17 bases left in between. CDR1 is SEHNR, CDR2 FQNEAQ, per germline (reference sequence).

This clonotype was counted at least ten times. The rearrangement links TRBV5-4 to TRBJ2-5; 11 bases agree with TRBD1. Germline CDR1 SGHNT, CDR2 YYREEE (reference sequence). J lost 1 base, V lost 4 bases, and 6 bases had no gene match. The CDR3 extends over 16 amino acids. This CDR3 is CASSPGTGGIQETQYF. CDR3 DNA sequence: TGTGCCAGCAGCCCCGGGACAGGGGGGATCCAAGAGACCCAGTACTTC.

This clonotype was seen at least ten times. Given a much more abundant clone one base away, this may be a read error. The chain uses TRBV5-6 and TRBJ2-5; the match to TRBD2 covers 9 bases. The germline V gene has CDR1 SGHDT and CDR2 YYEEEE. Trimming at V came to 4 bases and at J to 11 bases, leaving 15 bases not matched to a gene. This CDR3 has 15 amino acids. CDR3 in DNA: TGTGCCAGCAGCCCGGGACTAGCCGGGAACAATGAGCAGTACTTC. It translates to CASSPGLAGNNEQYF.

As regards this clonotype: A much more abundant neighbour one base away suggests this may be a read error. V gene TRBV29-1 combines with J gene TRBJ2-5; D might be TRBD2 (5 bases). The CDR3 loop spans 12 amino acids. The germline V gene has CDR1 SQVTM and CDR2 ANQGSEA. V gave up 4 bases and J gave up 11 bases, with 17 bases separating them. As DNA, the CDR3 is TGCAGCGTTGCGCAACTAGTCGGTGAGCAGTACTTC. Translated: CSVAQLVGEQYF.

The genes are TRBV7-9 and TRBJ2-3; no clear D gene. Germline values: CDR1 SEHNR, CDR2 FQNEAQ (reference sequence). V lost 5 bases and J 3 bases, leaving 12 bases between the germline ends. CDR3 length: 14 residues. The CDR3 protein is CASSRVVSTDTQYF. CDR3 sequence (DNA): TGTGCCAGCAGCCGCGTGGTTTCAACAGATACGCAGTATTTT.

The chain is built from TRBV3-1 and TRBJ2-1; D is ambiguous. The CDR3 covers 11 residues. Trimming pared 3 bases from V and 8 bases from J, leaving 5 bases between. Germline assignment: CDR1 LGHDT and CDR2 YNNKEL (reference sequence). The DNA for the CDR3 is TGTGCCAGCAGCCAGACCCATGAGCAGTTCTTC. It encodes CASSQTHEQFF.

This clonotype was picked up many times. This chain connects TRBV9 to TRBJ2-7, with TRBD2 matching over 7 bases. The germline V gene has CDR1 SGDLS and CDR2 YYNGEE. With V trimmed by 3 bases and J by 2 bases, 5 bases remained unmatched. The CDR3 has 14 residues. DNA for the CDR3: TGTGCCAGCAGCGCCTCGGGGACTACCTACGAGCAGTACTTC. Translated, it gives CASSASGTTYEQYF.

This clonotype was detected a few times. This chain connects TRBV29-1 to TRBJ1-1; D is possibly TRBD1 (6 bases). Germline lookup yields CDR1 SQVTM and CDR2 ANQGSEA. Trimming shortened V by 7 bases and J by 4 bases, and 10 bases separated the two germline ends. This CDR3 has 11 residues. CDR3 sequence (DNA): TGCAGCGCGCCCAGGGGCACTGAAGCTTTCTTT. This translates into CSAPRGTEAFF. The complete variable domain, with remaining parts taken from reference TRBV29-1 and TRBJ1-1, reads SAVISQKPSRDICQRGTSLTIQCQVDSQVTMMFWYRQQPGQSLTLIATANQGSEATYESGFVIDKFPISRPNLTFSTLTVSNMSPEDSSIYLCSAPRGTEAFFGQGTRLTVV.

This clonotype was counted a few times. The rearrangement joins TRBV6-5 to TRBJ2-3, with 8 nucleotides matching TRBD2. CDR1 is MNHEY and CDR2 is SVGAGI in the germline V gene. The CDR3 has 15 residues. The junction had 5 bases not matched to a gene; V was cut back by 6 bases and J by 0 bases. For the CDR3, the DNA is TGTGCCAGCAGCCTTAGCGGGGCTAGCACAGATACGCAGTATTTT. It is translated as CASSLSGASTDTQYF.

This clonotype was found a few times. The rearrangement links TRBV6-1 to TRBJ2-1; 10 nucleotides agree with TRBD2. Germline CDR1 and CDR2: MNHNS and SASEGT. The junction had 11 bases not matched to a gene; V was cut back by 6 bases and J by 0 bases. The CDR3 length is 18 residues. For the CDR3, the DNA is TGTGCCAGCAGCTCAGGACTAGCGGAGAGAAGCTCCTACAATGAGCAGTTCTTC. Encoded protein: CASSSGLAERSSYNEQFF.